The 21 T cell receptor beta chains reported below all come from one sample, sequenced in a study of blood T cell repertoires in COVID-19 (dated by TCRdb to 2018 to 2020). Preparation of the library involved the immunoSEQ multiplex PCR assay. Here the immuneACCESS table is served through TCRdb, limited to in-frame sequences with V and J called. Missing clones are a known gap in these copies; in checked studies unresolved V genes cover under half, and the rest lacks a known reason. The sample table lists about 81,000 clones, roughly 91% of them with a count of one. The ten biggest clones cover under 2.5% of the sample. Sequencing was performed on peripheral blood. The origin of the receptors is a woman aged 50 to 65 in a cohort sampled during active COVID-19.

The V gene is TRBV2, the J gene TRBJ1-2, with D tentatively TRBD1 (5 bases). CDR3 length equals 15 residues. Germline CDR1 is SNHLY and CDR2 is FYNNEI. The V and J ends lost 4 bases and 5 bases respectively, with 17 bases between them. The CDR3 loop is CASSAGRSPGYGYTF. The CDR3 region has the DNA TGTGCCAGCAGTGCCGGACGGAGCCCAGGGTATGGCTACACCTTC.

V gene TRBV5-8 combines with J gene TRBJ2-1; tentative D call: TRBD2 (6 bases). Per germline, CDR1 SGHTS and CDR2 YDEGEE. CDR3 length: 12 residues. V was trimmed by 0 bases and J by 9 bases, leaving 7 bases between them. The CDR3 here is CASSLGRVEQFF. CDR3 in DNA: TGTGCCAGCAGCTTGGGGAGGGTTGAGCAGTTCTTC. The whole variable domain, remainder taken from reference TRBV5-8 and TRBJ2-1, is EAGVTQSPTHLIKTRGQQATLRCSPISGHTSVYWYQQALGLGLQFLLWYDEGEERNRGNFPPRFSGRQFPNYSSELNVNALELEDSALYLCASSLGRVEQFFGPGTRLTVL.

This clone was seen once. The chain is built from TRBV19 and TRBJ2-5; 10 nucleotides match TRBD2. The germline V gene encodes CDR1 LNHDA and CDR2 SQIVND (reference sequence). Trimming at V came to 4 bases and at J to 7 bases, leaving 9 bases not matched to a gene. CDR3 length equals 15 residues. In DNA, the CDR3 is TGTGCCAGTAGTAATGTGGGACTAGCGCTTGGGACCCAGTACTTC. Protein sequence: CASSNVGLALGTQYF.

The chain recombines TRBV30 with TRBJ2-1, with 9 bases identical to TRBD1. The germline V gene encodes CDR1 GTSNPN and CDR2 SVGIG (reference sequence). The CDR3 loop spans 15 amino acids. Unmatched junction bases numbered 8, after V lost 1 base and J lost 7 bases. CDR3 protein: CAWSGGTGWGNEQFF. CDR3 nucleotide sequence: TGTGCCTGGAGTGGGGGGACAGGGTGGGGAAATGAGCAGTTCTTC.

V and J are TRBV12-3 or TRBV12-4 and TRBJ1-2; D is ambiguous. The germline V and J ends were trimmed by 8 bases and 6 bases, with 16 bases remaining between them. The CDR3 runs 13 residues. The CDR3 sequence is CASRELGRHGYTF. CDR3 nucleotide sequence: TGTGCCAGCCGAGAACTTGGGAGGCATGGCTACACCTTC.

The chain links TRBV29-1 to TRBJ2-3, with D uncertain. Germline V gene data show CDR1 as SQVTM and CDR2 as ANQGSEA. V lost 3 bases to trimming and J lost 3 bases, with 10 bases between them. The CDR3 loop spans 13 amino acids. CDR3 sequence: CSVDPTGTDTQYF. The CDR3 DNA is TGCAGCGTTGACCCCACCGGGACAGATACGCAGTATTTT.

This CDR3 is CASSLRPLGQPQHF. Written as DNA, the CDR3 is TGTGCCAGCAGTTTGAGACCACTGGGCCAGCCCCAGCATTTT. This chain links TRBV28 with TRBJ1-5; D uncertain. V lost 3 bases and J lost 7, with 13 bases in between. The CDR3 covers 14 residues. Germline CDR1 and CDR2: MDHEN and SYDVKM.

Written as DNA, the CDR3 is TGTGCCAGCAGTGAAAGGACAGGGAAACATGGCTACACCTTC. Translated: CASSERTGKHGYTF. The rearrangement joins TRBV2 to TRBJ1-2, with 8 bases aligning to TRBD1. CDR1 is SNHLY and CDR2 is FYNNEI in the germline V gene. CDR3 length: 14 amino acids. J gave up 6 bases and V 2 bases, and 5 bases lay outside the gene matches. The full variable domain, completed using reference TRBV2 and TRBJ1-2, is EPEVTQTPSHQVTQMGQEVILRCVPISNHLYFYWYRQILGQKVEFLVSFYNNEISEKSEIFDDQFSVERPDGSNFTLKIRSTKLEDSAMYFCASSERTGKHGYTFGSGTRLTVV.

V gene TRBV7-8 combines with J gene TRBJ1-2; D is undetermined. Germline values: CDR1 SGHVS, CDR2 FQNEAQ. The CDR3 runs 16 residues. Trimming stripped 1 base from V and 2 bases from J, with 14 bases between. DNA for the CDR3: TGTGCCAGCAGCTTAGAGGGAGGGAGGAGAAACTATGGCTACACCTTC. It translates to CASSLEGGRRNYGYTF. Complete variable domain (other parts from reference TRBV7-8 and TRBJ1-2): GAGVSQSPRYKVAKRGQDVALRCDPISGHVSLFWYQQALGQGPEFLTYFQNEAQLDKSGLPSDRFFAERPEGSVSTLKIQRTQQEDSAVYLCASSLEGGRRNYGYTFGSGTRLTVV.

The rearrangement joins TRBV4-1 to TRBJ1-1; D possibly corresponds to TRBD1 (5 bases). The V and J ends lost 0 bases and 10 bases respectively, with 9 bases between them. Germline assignment: CDR1 MGHRA and CDR2 YSYEKL. This CDR3 contains 12 residues. The CDR3 region has the DNA TGCGCCAGCAGCCAAGAGGTCGGGGGAGCTTTCTTT. Encoded protein: CASSQEVGGAFF.

This chain joins TRBV14 and TRBJ2-1; 9 nucleotides align to TRBD2. The CDR3 spans 16 residues. Trimming removed 4 bases from V and 1 base from J; junction bases left unmatched: 5. CDR1 SGHDN and CDR2 FVKESK come from the germline V gene. CDR3 region: CASSPPSGVSYNEQFF. CDR3 DNA sequence: TGTGCCAGCAGCCCCCCTAGCGGGGTATCCTACAATGAGCAGTTCTTC.

This chain connects TRBV4-1 to TRBJ2-7, with 7 bases lining up with TRBD1. This CDR3 contains 15 residues. The V gene end was trimmed by 1 base and the J gene end by 2 bases; junction bases not matched to a gene: 5. Looked up from germline, CDR1 is MGHRA and CDR2 is YSYEKL. The CDR3 here is CASSQGMGQTYEQYF. The CDR3 DNA follows: TGCGCCAGCAGCCAAGGAATGGGACAGACCTACGAGCAGTACTTC.

The CDR3 here is CASSPHRGHTEAFF. The CDR3 coding sequence is TGTGCCAGCAGCCCCCACAGGGGACACACTGAAGCTTTCTTT. The chain uses TRBV9 and TRBJ1-1; 7 nucleotides agree with TRBD1. This CDR3 has 14 residues. The germline V gene encodes CDR1 SGDLS and CDR2 YYNGEE. Germline trimming cut 4 bases from V and 3 bases from J; bases unmatched to any gene: 6.

The chain carries TRBV20-1 and TRBJ1-1, with unresolved D. Trimming removed 4 bases at V and 1 base at J, with 4 bases between. CDR3 size: 11 residues. Germline V gene data show CDR1 as DFQATT and CDR2 as SNEGSKA (reference sequence). CDR3 amino acids: CSANQNTEAFF. Here the CDR3 DNA reads TGCAGTGCTAATCAGAACACTGAAGCTTTCTTT.

The chain recombines TRBV4-1 with TRBJ2-1; TRBD1 is a possible D gene (5 bases). Trimming left V 3 bases short and J 9 bases short, with 9 bases between. The CDR3 extends over 12 amino acids. CDR1 MGHRA and CDR2 YSYEKL come from the germline V gene. CDR3 DNA: TGCGCCAGCAGCCAGCTAGGGGTTGAGCAGTTCTTC. This encodes CASSQLGVEQFF.

The chain is built from TRBV9 and TRBJ2-2, with TRBD2 matching 11 bases. V gave up 5 bases and J gave up 4 bases; unmatched junction bases: 4. The germline V gene has CDR1 SGDLS and CDR2 YYNGEE. The length of the CDR3 is 15 residues. CDR3 amino acids: CASSRTSGSTGELFF. The CDR3 coding sequence is TGTGCCAGCAGTAGGACTAGCGGGTCCACCGGGGAGCTGTTTTTT.

The chain is built from TRBV7-9 and TRBJ2-2; TRBD1 matches at 7 bases. Germline values: CDR1 SEHNR, CDR2 FQNEAQ (reference sequence). The CDR3 totals 14 residues. V dropped 6 bases and J dropped 3; count of bases not matched to a gene: 4. The CDR3 bases are TGTGCCAGCAGAGCAACAGGGGACACCGGGGAGCTGTTTTTT. Its translation: CASRATGDTGELFF.

This clone was observed a handful of times. V usage is TRBV2 and J usage is TRBJ1-6, with no clear D. V was clipped by 7 bases and J by 8 bases, with 15 bases between them. The V gene's germline CDR1 is SNHLY and CDR2 FYNNEI. This CDR3 is 14 amino acids long. The CDR3 sequence: CASTSREGDSPLHF. The CDR3 nucleotides are TGTGCCAGCACCAGTAGGGAGGGCGATTCACCCCTCCACTTT. The entire variable domain, with the rest obtained from reference TRBV2 and TRBJ1-6, is as follows: EPEVTQTPSHQVTQMGQEVILRCVPISNHLYFYWYRQILGQKVEFLVSFYNNEISEKSEIFDDQFSVERPDGSNFTLKIRSTKLEDSAMYFCASTSREGDSPLHFGNGTRLTVT.

The rearrangement links TRBV7-3 to TRBJ1-6; D might be TRBD1 (5 bases). The CDR3 is made up of 14 amino acids. The ends were cut back, 1 base at V and 9 bases at J, with 10 bases in the middle. CDR1 SGHTA and CDR2 FQGTGA come from the germline V gene. The CDR3 DNA reads as TGTGCCAGCAGCTTAAGGTCGGGGGGTTCACCCCTCCACTTT. Protein product: CASSLRSGGSPLHF.

The J gene is TRBJ1-1, the V gene TRBV28; a weak D match, TRBD1 (5 bases). Germline-derived CDR1 and CDR2 are MDHEN and SYDVKM. The CDR3 is 14 residues long. V dropped 9 bases and J dropped 2 bases, with 16 bases sitting between them. The CDR3 nucleotides are TGTGCCAGTCTGACTGTAAGGGGAAACACTGAAGCTTTCTTT. Its translation: CASLTVRGNTEAFF.

V is TRBV6-5 and J is TRBJ1-6, with 7 bases identical to TRBD1. Trimming removed 6 bases from V and 8 bases from J; junction bases left unmatched: 10. Germline values: CDR1 MNHEY, CDR2 SVGAGI. The CDR3 is 15 residues long. The CDR3 here is CASRRKTGRDSPLHF. The CDR3 nucleotides are TGTGCCAGCAGACGCAAGACAGGGCGAGATTCACCCCTCCACTTT.